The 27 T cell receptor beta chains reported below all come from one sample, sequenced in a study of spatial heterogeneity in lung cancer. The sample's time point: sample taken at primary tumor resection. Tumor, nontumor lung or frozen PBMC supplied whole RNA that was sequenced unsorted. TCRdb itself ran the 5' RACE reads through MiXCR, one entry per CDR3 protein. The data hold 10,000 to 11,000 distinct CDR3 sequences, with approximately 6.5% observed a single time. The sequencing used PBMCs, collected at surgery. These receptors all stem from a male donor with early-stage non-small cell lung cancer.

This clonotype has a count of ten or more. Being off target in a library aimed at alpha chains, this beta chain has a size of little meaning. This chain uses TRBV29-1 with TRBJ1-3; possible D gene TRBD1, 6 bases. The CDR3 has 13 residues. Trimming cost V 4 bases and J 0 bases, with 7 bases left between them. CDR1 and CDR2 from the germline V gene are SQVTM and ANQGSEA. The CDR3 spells CSVVGASGNTIYF. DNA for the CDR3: TGCAGCGTTGTGGGGGCCTCTGGAAACACCATATATTTT.

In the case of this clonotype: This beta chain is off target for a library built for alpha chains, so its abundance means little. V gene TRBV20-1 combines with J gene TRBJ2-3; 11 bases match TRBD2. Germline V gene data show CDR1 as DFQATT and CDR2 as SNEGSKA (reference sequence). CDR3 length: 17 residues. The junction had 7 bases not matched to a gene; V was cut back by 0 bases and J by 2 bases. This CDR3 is CSARDLTSGDPTDTQYF. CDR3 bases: TGCAGTGCTAGAGATCTGACTAGCGGGGATCCCACAGATACGCAGTATTTT.

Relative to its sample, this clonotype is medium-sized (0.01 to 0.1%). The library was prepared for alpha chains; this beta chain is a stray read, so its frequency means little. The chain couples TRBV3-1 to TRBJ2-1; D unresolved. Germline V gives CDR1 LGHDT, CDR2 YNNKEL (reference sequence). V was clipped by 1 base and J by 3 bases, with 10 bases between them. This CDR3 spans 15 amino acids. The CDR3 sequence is CASSQGSAVYNEQFF. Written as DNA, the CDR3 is TGTGCCAGCAGCCAAGGATCCGCGGTCTACAATGAGCAGTTCTTC.

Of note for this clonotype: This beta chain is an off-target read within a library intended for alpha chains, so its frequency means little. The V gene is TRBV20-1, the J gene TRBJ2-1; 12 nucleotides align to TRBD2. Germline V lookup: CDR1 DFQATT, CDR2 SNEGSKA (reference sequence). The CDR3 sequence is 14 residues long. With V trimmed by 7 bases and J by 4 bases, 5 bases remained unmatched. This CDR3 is CSGIGTSGYNEQFF. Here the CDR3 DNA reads TGCAGTGGAATCGGGACTAGCGGGTACAATGAGCAGTTCTTC.

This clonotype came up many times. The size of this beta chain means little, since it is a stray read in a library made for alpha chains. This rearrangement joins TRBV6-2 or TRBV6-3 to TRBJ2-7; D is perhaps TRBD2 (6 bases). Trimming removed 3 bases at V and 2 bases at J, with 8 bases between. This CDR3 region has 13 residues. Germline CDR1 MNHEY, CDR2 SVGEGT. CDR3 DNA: TGTGCCAGCAGTTATGGGAGGACCTACGAGCAGTACTTC. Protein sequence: CASSYGRTYEQYF.

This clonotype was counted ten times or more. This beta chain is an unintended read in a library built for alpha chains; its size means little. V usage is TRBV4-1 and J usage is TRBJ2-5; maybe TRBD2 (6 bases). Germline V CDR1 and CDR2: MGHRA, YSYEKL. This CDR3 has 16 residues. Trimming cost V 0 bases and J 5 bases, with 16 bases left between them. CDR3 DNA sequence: TGCGCCAGCAGCCAAGATGCGACTAGTGACTCGGAGACCCAGTACTTC. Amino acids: CASSQDATSDSETQYF.

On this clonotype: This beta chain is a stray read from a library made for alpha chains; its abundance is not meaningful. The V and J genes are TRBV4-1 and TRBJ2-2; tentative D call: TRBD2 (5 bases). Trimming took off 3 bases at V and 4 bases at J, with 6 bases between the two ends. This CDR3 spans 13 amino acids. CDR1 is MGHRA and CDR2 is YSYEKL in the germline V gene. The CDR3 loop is CASSQGVTGELFF. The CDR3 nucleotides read TGCGCCAGCAGCCAGGGAGTCACCGGGGAGCTGTTTTTT.

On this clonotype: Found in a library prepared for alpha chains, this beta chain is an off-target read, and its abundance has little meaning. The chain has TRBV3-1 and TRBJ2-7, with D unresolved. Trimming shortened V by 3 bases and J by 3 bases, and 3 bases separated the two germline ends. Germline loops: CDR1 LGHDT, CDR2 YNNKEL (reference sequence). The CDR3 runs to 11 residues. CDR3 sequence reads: CASSHSYEQYF. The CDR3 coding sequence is TGTGCCAGCAGCCACAGCTACGAGCAGTACTTC.

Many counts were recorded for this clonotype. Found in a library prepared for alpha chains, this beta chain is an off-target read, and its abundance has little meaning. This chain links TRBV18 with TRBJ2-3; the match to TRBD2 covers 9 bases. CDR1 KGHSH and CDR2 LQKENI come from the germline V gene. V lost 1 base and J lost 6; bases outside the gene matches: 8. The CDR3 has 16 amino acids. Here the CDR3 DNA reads TGTGCCAGCTCACCACAGGGGTTAGCGGGAGCGGATACGCAGTATTTT. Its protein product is CASSPQGLAGADTQYF.

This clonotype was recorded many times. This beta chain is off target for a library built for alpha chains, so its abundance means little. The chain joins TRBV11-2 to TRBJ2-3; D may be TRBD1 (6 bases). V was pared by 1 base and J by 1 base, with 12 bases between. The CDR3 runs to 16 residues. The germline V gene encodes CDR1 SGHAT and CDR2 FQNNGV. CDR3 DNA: TGTGCCAGCAGCTTAGCCCCACAGGGACGCACAGATACGCAGTATTTT. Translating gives CASSLAPQGRTDTQYF.

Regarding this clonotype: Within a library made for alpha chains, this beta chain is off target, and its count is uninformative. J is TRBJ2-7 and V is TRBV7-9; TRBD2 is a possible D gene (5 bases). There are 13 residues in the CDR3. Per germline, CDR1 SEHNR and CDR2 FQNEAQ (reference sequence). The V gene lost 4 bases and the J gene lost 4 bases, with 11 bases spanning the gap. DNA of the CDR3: TGTGCCAGCAGCTCCGGACTCAATTACGAGCAGTACTTC. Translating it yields CASSSGLNYEQYF.

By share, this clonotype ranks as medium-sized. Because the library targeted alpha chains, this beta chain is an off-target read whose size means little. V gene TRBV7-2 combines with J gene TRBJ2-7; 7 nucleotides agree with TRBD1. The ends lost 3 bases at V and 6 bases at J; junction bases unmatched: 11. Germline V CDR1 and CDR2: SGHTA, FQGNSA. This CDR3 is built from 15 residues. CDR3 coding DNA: TGTGCCAGCAGCTTCGACAGGGCTCGACTACGCGAGCAGTACTTC. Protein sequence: CASSFDRARLREQYF.

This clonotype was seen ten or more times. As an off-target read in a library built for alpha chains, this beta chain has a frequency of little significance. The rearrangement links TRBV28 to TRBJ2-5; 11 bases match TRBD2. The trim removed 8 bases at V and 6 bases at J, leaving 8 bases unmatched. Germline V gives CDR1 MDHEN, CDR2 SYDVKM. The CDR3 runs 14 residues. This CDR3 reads CASHETSGRKTQYF. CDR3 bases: TGTGCCAGCCATGAAACTAGCGGGAGAAAGACCCAGTACTTC.

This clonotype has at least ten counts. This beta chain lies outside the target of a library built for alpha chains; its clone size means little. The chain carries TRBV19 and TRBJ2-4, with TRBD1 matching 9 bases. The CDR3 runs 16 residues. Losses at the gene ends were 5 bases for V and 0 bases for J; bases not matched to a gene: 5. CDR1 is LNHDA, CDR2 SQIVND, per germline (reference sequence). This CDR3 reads CASSPGQGRAKNIQYF. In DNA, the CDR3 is TGTGCCAGTAGTCCGGGACAGGGAAGAGCCAAAAACATTCAGTACTTC.

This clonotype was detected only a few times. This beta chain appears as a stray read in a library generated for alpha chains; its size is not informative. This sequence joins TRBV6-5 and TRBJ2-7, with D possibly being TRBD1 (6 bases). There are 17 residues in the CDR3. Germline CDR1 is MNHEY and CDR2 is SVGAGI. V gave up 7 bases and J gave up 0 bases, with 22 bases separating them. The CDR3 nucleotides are TGTGCCAGCACCCCAACAGGGTTTATGTCCCTCTCCTACGAGCAGTACTTC. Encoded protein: CASTPTGFMSLSYEQYF.

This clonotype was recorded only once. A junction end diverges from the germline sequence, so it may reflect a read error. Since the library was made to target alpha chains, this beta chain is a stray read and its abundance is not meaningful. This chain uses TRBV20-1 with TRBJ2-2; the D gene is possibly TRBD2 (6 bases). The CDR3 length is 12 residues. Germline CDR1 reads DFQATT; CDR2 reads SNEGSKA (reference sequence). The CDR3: CSALQYGGEPFF. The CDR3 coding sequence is TGCAGTGCTTTGCAATATGGCGGGGAGCCGTTTTTT.

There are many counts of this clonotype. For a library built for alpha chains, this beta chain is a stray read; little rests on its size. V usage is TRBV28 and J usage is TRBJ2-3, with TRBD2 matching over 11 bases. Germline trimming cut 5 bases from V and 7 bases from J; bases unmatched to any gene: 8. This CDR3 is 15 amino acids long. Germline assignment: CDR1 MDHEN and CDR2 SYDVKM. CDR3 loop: CASSPLAGVSYTQYF. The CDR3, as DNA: TGTGCCAGCAGTCCACTAGCGGGAGTATCGTATACGCAGTATTTT.

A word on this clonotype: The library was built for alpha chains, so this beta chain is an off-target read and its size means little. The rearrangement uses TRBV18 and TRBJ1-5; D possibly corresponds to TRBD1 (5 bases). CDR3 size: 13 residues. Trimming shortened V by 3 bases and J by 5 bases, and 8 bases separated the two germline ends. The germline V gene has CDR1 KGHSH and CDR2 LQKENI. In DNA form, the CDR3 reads TGTGCCAGCTCACCCGACAGTTATCAGCCCCAGCATTTT. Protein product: CASSPDSYQPQHF.

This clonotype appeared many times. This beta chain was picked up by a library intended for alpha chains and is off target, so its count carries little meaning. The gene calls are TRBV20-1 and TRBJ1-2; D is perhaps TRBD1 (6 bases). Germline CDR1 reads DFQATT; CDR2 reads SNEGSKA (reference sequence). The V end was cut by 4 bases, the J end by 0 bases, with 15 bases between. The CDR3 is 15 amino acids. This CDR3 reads CSAILTGGPNYGYTF. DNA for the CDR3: TGCAGTGCTATTCTGACAGGTGGCCCTAACTATGGCTACACCTTC.

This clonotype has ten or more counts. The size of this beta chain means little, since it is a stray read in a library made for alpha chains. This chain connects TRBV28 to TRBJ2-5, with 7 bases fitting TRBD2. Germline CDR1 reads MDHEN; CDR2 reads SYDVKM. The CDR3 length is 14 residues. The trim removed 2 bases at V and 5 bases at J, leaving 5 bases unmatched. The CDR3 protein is CASSLRDYRETQYF. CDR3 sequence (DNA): TGTGCCAGCAGTTTACGGGACTACCGGGAGACCCAGTACTTC.

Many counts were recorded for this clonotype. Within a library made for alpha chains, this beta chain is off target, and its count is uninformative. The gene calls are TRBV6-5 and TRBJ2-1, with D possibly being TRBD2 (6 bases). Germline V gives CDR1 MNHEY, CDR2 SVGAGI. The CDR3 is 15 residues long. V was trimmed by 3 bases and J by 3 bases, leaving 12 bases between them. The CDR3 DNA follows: TGTGCCAGCAGTTATAGCGGACCTGTCTACAATGAGCAGTTCTTC. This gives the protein CASSYSGPVYNEQFF.

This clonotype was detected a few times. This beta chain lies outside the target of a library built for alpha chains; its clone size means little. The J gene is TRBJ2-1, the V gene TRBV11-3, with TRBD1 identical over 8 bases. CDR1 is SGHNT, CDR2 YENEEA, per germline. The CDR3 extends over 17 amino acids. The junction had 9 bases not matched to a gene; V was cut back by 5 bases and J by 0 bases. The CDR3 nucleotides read TGTGCCAGCAGCGCCGGACAGGGTCTGGGCTCCTACAATGAGCAGTTCTTC. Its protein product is CASSAGQGLGSYNEQFF. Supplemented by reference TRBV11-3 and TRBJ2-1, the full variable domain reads EAGVVQSPRYKIIEKKQPVAFWCNPISGHNTLYWYLQNLGQGPELLIRYENEEAVDDSQLPKDRFSAERLKGVDSTLKIQPAELGDSAVYLCASSAGQGLGSYNEQFFGPGTRLTVL.

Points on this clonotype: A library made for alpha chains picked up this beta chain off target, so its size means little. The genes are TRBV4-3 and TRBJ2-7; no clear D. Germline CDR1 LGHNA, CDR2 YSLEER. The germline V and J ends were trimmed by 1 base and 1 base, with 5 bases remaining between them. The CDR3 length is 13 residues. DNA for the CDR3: TGCGCCAGCAGCCAAGTTACGTCCTACGAGCAGTACTTC. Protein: CASSQVTSYEQYF.

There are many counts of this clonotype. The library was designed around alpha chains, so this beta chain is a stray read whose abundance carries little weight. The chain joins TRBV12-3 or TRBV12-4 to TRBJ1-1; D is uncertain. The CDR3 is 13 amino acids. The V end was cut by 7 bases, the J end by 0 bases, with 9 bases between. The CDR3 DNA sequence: TGTGCCAGCAAGGGAGGCATGAACACTGAAGCTTTCTTT. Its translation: CASKGGMNTEAFF.

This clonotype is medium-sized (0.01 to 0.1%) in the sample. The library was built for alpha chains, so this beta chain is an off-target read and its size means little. Here the CDR3 DNA reads TGTGCCAGCAGCCTCCTCACAGGGGGCGGGCAAGAGACCCAGTACTTC. It yields the protein CASSLLTGGGQETQYF. This sequence joins TRBV3-1 and TRBJ2-5; TRBD1 aligns across 9 bases. V was pared by 4 bases and J by 2 bases, with 8 bases of the junction left unmatched. The CDR3 has 16 residues. CDR1 and CDR2 (germline): LGHDT, YNNKEL (reference sequence).

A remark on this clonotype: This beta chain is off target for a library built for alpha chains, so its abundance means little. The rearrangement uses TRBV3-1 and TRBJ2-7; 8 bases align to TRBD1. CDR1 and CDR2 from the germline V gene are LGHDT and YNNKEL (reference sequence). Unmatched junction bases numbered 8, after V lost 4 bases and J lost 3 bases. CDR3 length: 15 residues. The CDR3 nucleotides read TGTGCCAGCAGCCTTTCGCGGACAGGGAGCTACGAGCAGTACTTC. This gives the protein CASSLSRTGSYEQYF.

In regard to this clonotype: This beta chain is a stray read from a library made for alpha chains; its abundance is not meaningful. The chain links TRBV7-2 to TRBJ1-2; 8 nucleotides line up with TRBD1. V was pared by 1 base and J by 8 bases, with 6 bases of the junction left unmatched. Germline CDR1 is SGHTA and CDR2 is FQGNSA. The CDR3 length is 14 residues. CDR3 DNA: TGTGCCAGCAGCTTAGTTCACAGGGGGTACGGCTACACCTTC. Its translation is CASSLVHRGYGYTF.